This T cell receptor beta chain originates from a study of blood T cell repertoires in COVID-19. Germline values: CDR1 KGHDR, CDR2 SFDVKD. This CDR3 spans 13 amino acids. The V end lost 3 bases, the J end lost 5 bases, and 7 bases lay between the germline ends. The data were produced by immunoSEQ multiplex PCR, yet TCRdb's version contains in-frame clones alone and is incomplete. The data contain roughly 280,000 clones, 70% to 90% of them singletons. Sequencing was performed on peripheral blood. This TCR came from a woman between 65 and 79 years old with acute or convalescent COVID-19. The chain uses TRBV24-1 and TRBJ2-1; no clear D. This CDR3 is CATSDQSDNEQFF. In nucleotides, the CDR3 is TGTGCCACCAGTGATCAAAGCGACAATGAGCAGTTCTTC.